The clone carrying this T cell receptor (beta chain) was observed at least ten times. As yet, its antigen is unknown. This CDR3 spans 16 amino acids. V was clipped by 6 bases and J by 4 bases; unmatched bases: 12. The germline CDR1 and CDR2 sequences are MDHEN and SYDVKM. Clones were sequenced by immunoSEQ multiplex PCR, and TCRdb holds only the in-frame ones, with some missing. The counts give 16,000 or so clones, none of them seen only once; about 0.51% is held by the top ten. The sample originates from a study of T cells after posttransplantation cyclophosphamide. Cyclophosphamide on days +3 and +4 followed busulfan-fludarabine conditioning and a marrow graft. Study-wide findings and caveats: Donor-recipient repertoire similarity was low at 1-2 months, rising over year one. Recipient CMV seropositivity and CMV reactivation strongly tracked TRB clonality.

This clonotype originated in a female patient in her 30s who received an allogeneic stem cell transplant from a related donor, was CMV-positive, and had no GVHD. A share of the T cells may be of graft donor origin. The rearrangement joins TRBV28 to TRBJ2-1; 7 bases align to TRBD1. The sequenced sample was PBMCs, obtained after allogeneic stem cell transplant with posttransplant cyclophosphamide. CDR3 DNA: TGTGCCAGCAGATACCCGGGACAGCTAGTTTACAATGAGCAGTTCTTC. Its protein product is CASRYPGQLVYNEQFF.